This TCR beta chain was found in a study of T cell responses to AZD1222 COVID-19 vaccine. The CDR3 runs to 15 residues. The V gene's germline CDR1 is MDHEN and CDR2 SYDVKM. Trimming took 7 bases from V and 10 from J; bases not matched to a gene: 13. TCRdb's table, derived via immunoSEQ multiplex PCR, lists solely in-frame clones and lacks some. The sample shows 110,000 or so clones, 88% of them seen only once. The sample in question was peripheral blood, obtained 28 days after the second AZD1222 dose. The gene calls are TRBV28 and TRBJ1-6, with 7 bases that match TRBD1. This sequence originates from an adult who received the AZD1222 COVID-19 vaccine. In nucleotides, the CDR3 is TGTGCCAGCACCTTATTGGGGACAGTCCAGTCACCCCTCCACTTT. The encoded protein is CASTLLGTVQSPLHF.